Included here is one TCR beta chain sequence, with context. TCRdb keeps only in-frame clones here, not all; method: immunoSEQ multiplex PCR. Of roughly 140,000 clones listed, around nine tenths are singletons. This record comes from a study of T cell responses to AZD1222 COVID-19 vaccine. Trimming took 8 bases from V and 6 from J, leaving 20 bases between them. Per germline, CDR1 MNHEY and CDR2 SVGAGI. CDR3 length equals 15 residues. The chain is built from TRBV6-5 and TRBJ1-5; the D is unclear. The sequences come from peripheral blood, collected on day 0 of AZD1222 vaccination. The TCR originated in an adult in good health. The CDR3 nucleotides are TGTGCCAGCGATTCAGAAATAGGTCCCCGTCAGCCCCAGCATTTT. Protein sequence: CASDSEIGPRQPQHF.